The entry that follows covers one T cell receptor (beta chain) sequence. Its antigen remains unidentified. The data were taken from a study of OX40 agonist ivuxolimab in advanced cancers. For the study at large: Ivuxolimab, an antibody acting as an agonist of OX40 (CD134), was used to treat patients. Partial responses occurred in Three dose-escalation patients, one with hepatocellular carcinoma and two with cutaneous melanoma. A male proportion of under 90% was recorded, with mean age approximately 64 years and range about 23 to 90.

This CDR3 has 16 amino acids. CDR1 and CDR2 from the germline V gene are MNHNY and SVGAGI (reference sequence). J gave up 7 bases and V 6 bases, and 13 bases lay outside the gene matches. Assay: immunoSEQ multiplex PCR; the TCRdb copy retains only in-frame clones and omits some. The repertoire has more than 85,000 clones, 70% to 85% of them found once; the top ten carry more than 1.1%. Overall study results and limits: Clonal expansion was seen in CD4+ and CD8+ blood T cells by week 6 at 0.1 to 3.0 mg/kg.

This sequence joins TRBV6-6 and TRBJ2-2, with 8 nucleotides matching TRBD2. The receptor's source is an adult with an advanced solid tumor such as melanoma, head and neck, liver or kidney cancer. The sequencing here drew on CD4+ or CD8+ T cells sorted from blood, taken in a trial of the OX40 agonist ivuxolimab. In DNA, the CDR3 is TGTGCCAGCAGCGGCAGGATGCGGGGGGCCGGCGGGGAGCTGTTTTTT. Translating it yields CASSGRMRGAGGELFF.